The entry below describes one T cell receptor (beta chain). Antigen unknown. V was shortened by 5 bases and J by 1 base, with 11 bases between the two germline ends. This CDR3 region has 14 residues. Germline lookup yields CDR1 MNHEY and CDR2 SVGAGI. Naive-designated CD8 cells lacked CD45RO, were positively enriched for CCR7, and omitted terminally differentiated effector memory CD45RA+ cells. This table comes from immunoSEQ multiplex PCR, and its TCRdb copy is limited to in-frame clones, with some not included. The profile shows 1.5 million to 2.5 million clones, approximately 94% of them singletons. This record belongs to a study of shared clonotypes between healthy human individuals. As for the study in general: Each donor contributed plates that comprised three CD4 naive, three CD4 memory, two CD8 naive and one CD8 memory. The study's findings and limits: Relative to their counterparts shared across all four donors, non-shared clonotypes exhibited diminished generation probabilities. Around 5% was the fraction of naive CD4 clonotypes found shared across several donors. A small donor pool kept down the genetic and exposure-history diversity that was represented.

The chain links TRBV6-5 to TRBJ1-1; D not certain. The TCR comes from a man younger than 35 in good health. The specimen was naive CD8+ T cells sorted from blood. The CDR3 loop is CASSDPSENTEAFF. CDR3 bases: TGTGCCAGCAGTGACCCATCAGAGAACACTGAAGCTTTCTTT.